Each of the 17 T cell receptor beta chains below was sequenced from the same sample in a study of OX40 agonist ivuxolimab in advanced cancers. TCRdb keeps only in-frame clones here, not all; method: immunoSEQ multiplex PCR. The sample lists 65,000 to 90,000 clones, just under 90% seen once, with roughly 0.51% in the top ten. Specimen: CD4+ or CD8+ T cells sorted from blood, collected in a trial of the OX40 agonist ivuxolimab. All receptors come from an adult with an advanced solid tumor such as melanoma, head and neck, liver or kidney cancer.

The chain carries TRBV18 and TRBJ2-7; D not resolved. Germline CDR1 reads KGHSH; CDR2 reads LQKENI. The CDR3 spans 12 residues. V lost 3 bases and J lost 6, with 9 bases in between. The chain's CDR3 is CASSPSSREQYF. Here the CDR3 DNA reads TGTGCCAGCTCACCCTCCTCGCGCGAGCAGTACTTC.

This chain joins TRBV14 and TRBJ2-5; 10 bases map to TRBD1. Germline V gene lookup returns CDR1 SGHDN and CDR2 FVKESK. J lost 5 bases, V lost 4 bases, and 4 bases had no gene match. This CDR3 has 14 amino acids. The CDR3 DNA reads as TGTGCCAGCAGCCGAGACAGGGGGCCCGAGACCCAGTACTTC. This translates into CASSRDRGPETQYF.

The CDR3, as DNA: TGCGCCAGCAGCTTAATAGCCGGGAGGGCCTTCAATGAGCAGTTCTTC. Encoded protein: CASSLIAGRAFNEQFF. This chain connects TRBV5-1 to TRBJ2-1; 8 bases are shared with TRBD2. The V gene's germline CDR1 is SGHRS and CDR2 YFSETQ. The CDR3 length is 16 residues. The trim removed 2 bases at V and 6 bases at J, leaving 10 bases unmatched.

The chain uses TRBV5-1 and TRBJ2-4, with 8 bases identical to TRBD1. The V and J ends lost 4 bases and 8 bases, in that order; junction bases with no gene match: 5. This CDR3 spans 13 amino acids. Germline CDR1 reads SGHRS; CDR2 reads YFSETQ. The CDR3 loop is CASSIGQGDIQYF. CDR3 DNA: TGCGCCAGCAGCATCGGACAGGGAGACATTCAGTACTTC. Together with reference TRBV5-1 and TRBJ2-4, the CDR3 gives the full variable domain: KAGVTQTPRYLIKTRGQQVTLSCSPISGHRSVSWYQQTPGQGLQFLFEYFSETQRNKGNFPGRFSGRQFSNSRSEMNVSTLELGDSALYLCASSIGQGDIQYFGAGTRLSVL.

This chain uses TRBV5-8 with TRBJ2-5; no clear D. The V end lost 4 bases, the J end lost 4 bases, and 17 bases lay between the germline ends. CDR3 length: 15 residues. CDR1 is SGHTS, CDR2 YDEGEE, per germline. The CDR3 bases are TGTGCCAGCAGCACCGGACGATCGAGAGGAGAGACCCAGTACTTC. This encodes CASSTGRSRGETQYF.

The chain carries TRBV14 and TRBJ2-2; TRBD2 might be the D (6 bases). Trimming cost V 4 bases and J 0 bases, with 12 bases left between them. CDR1 SGHDN and CDR2 FVKESK come from the germline V gene. The CDR3 runs to 16 residues. The chain's CDR3 is CASSPLGRANTGELFF. Written as DNA, the CDR3 is TGTGCCAGCAGCCCTCTCGGGAGAGCGAACACCGGGGAGCTGTTTTTT.

V and J are TRBV11-1 and TRBJ2-7, with D possibly matching TRBD2 (5 bases). Trimming took 1 base from V and 2 from J, leaving 9 bases between them. There are 14 residues in the CDR3. Germline V gene sequence: CDR1 SGHAT, CDR2 FQDESV (reference sequence). The CDR3 bases are TGTGCCAGCAGCTTAGGCTCCGGGACCTACGAGCAGTACTTC. This gives the protein CASSLGSGTYEQYF. Full variable domain (outside the CDR3, taken from reference TRBV11-1 and TRBJ2-7): EAEVAQSPRYKITEKSQAVAFWCDPISGHATLYWYRQILGQGPELLVQFQDESVVDDSQLPKDRFSAERLKGVDSTLKIQPAELGDSAMYLCASSLGSGTYEQYFGPGTRLTVT.

J is TRBJ2-5 and V is TRBV11-3; 13 nucleotides match TRBD2. J gave up 7 bases and V 5 bases, and 10 bases lay outside the gene matches. There are 16 residues in the CDR3. Germline V gene sequence: CDR1 SGHNT, CDR2 YENEEA. The CDR3 is CASSERGLAGEGTQYF. CDR3 sequence (DNA): TGTGCCAGCAGCGAACGAGGACTAGCGGGAGAGGGGACCCAGTACTTC.

The V and J genes are TRBV5-1 and TRBJ2-1; 8 bases match TRBD1. The junction had 8 bases not matched to a gene; V was cut back by 4 bases and J by 8 bases. The germline gives CDR1 SGHRS, CDR2 YFSETQ. CDR3 length: 14 amino acids. The CDR3 region is CASSRGQGRDEQFF. The CDR3 DNA sequence: TGCGCCAGCAGCCGTGGACAGGGAAGGGATGAGCAGTTCTTC.

The V call is TRBV7-3, the J call TRBJ2-2; possibly TRBD2 for D (5 bases). V lost 2 bases and J lost 3, with 13 bases in between. The CDR3 contains 16 residues. CDR1 is SGHTA, CDR2 FQGTGA, per germline. Written as DNA, the CDR3 is TGTGCCAGCAGCTTACGGGCGGCGGGCCACACCGGGGAGCTGTTTTTT. Translation: CASSLRAAGHTGELFF.

The rearrangement uses TRBV6-6 and TRBJ1-5; 7 nucleotides align to TRBD1. This CDR3 has 15 amino acids. The V and J ends lost 5 bases and 6 bases, in that order; junction bases with no gene match: 10. In germline, CDR1 is MNHNY, CDR2 SVGAGI (reference sequence). The CDR3 sequence: CASSPLSGGVQPQHF. DNA of the CDR3: TGTGCCAGCAGTCCCCTGTCAGGGGGGGTTCAGCCCCAGCATTTT.

The chain recombines TRBV28 with TRBJ2-3, with TRBD2 matching 9 bases. CDR3 length equals 16 residues. Germline CDR1 and CDR2: MDHEN and SYDVKM. With V trimmed by 3 bases and J by 1 base, 5 bases remained unmatched. The CDR3 DNA reads as TGTGCCAGCAGTTTCCCCAGACTAGCGGGCACAGATACGCAGTATTTT. Translation: CASSFPRLAGTDTQYF.

The chain recombines TRBV7-3 with TRBJ2-3; D gene ambiguous. Germline-derived CDR1 and CDR2 are SGHTA and FQGTGA. With 3 bases removed from V and 4 bases from J, the gap between germline ends came to 11 bases. CDR3 length equals 14 residues. The CDR3 DNA reads TGTGCCAGCAGCTTGAGTCTGAATGCAGATACGCAGTATTTT. The encoded protein is CASSLSLNADTQYF.

The chain joins TRBV14 to TRBJ1-1; D unresolved. With 0 bases removed from V and 1 base from J, the gap between germline ends came to 9 bases. CDR3 length: 15 amino acids. Germline V gives CDR1 SGHDN, CDR2 FVKESK. The DNA of the CDR3 is TGTGCCAGCAGCCAAGACAGTCGGCCGAACACTGAAGCTTTCTTT. This translates into CASSQDSRPNTEAFF. Full variable domain (missing parts from reference TRBV14 and TRBJ1-1): EAGVTQFPSHSVIEKGQTVTLRCDPISGHDNLYWYRRVMGKEIKFLLHFVKESKQDESGMPNNRFLAERTGGTYSTLKVQPAELEDSGVYFCASSQDSRPNTEAFFGQGTRLTVV.

The chain couples TRBV7-9 to TRBJ2-1; D might be TRBD2 (5 bases). The CDR3 consists of 13 residues. CDR1 and CDR2 (germline): SEHNR, FQNEAQ (reference sequence). V was shortened by 6 bases and J by 2 bases, with 8 bases between the two germline ends. The CDR3 DNA reads as TGTGCCAGCAGAGAGGGAACCTACAATGAGCAGTTCTTC. Translating gives CASREGTYNEQFF.

This chain uses TRBV19 with TRBJ1-5, with 8 bases aligning to TRBD1. Trimming at V came to 5 bases and at J to 5 bases, leaving 8 bases not matched to a gene. The germline V gene encodes CDR1 LNHDA and CDR2 SQIVND (reference sequence). The CDR3 spans 15 residues. The CDR3 DNA reads as TGTGCCAGTAGTCCCAGGGGGCTAGATTATCAGCCCCAGCATTTT. It yields the protein CASSPRGLDYQPQHF.

The genes are TRBV27 and TRBJ1-1, with D perhaps TRBD1 (6 bases). The V end lost 0 bases, the J end lost 0 bases, and 20 bases lay between the germline ends. The CDR3 consists of 19 residues. The germline V gene has CDR1 MNHEY and CDR2 SMNVEV (reference sequence). The CDR3 DNA is TGTGCCAGCAGTTTATCGGCAGGGGCTTTAGTTGGACTGAACACTGAAGCTTTCTTT. This sequence encodes CASSLSAGALVGLNTEAFF.